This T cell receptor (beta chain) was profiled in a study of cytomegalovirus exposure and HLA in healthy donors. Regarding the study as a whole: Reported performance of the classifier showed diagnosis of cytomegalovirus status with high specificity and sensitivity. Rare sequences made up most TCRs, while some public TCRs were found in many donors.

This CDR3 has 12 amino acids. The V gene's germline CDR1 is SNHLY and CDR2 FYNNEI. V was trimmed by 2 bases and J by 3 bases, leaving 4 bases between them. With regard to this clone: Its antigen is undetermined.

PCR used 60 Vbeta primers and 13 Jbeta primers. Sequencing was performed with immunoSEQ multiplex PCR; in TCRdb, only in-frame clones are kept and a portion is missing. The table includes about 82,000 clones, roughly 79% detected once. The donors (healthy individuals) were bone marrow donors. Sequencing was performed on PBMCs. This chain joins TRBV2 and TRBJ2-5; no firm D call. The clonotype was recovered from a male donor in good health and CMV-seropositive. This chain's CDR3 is CASSELEETQYF. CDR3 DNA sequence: TGTGCCAGCAGTGAATTAGAAGAGACCCAGTACTTC. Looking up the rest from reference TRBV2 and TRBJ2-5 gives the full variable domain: EPEVTQTPSHQVTQMGQEVILRCVPISNHLYFYWYRQILGQKVEFLVSFYNNEISEKSEIFDDQFSVERPDGSNFTLKIRSTKLEDSAMYFCASSELEETQYFGPGTRLLVL.